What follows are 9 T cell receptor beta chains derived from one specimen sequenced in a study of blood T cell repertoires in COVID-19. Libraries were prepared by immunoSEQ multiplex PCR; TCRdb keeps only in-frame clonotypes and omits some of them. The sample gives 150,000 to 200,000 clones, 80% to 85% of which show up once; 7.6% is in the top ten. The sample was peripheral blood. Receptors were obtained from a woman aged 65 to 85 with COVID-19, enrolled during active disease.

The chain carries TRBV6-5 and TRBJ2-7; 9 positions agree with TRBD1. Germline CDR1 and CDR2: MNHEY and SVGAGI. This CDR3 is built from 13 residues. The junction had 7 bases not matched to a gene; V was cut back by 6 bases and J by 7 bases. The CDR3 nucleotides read TGTGCCAGCAGGGGACAGGGTTTCTCTGAGCAGTACTTC. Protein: CASRGQGFSEQYF.

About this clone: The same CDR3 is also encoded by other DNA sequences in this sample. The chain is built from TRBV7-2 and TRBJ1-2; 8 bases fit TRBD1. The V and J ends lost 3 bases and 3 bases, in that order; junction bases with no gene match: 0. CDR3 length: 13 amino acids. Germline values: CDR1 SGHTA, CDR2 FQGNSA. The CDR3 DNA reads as TGTGCCAGCAGCTTGACAGGGGACTATGGCTACACCTTC. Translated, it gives CASSLTGDYGYTF.

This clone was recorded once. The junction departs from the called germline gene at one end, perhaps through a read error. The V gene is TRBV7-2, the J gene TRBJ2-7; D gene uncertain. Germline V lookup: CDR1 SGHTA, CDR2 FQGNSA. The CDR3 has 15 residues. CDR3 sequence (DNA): TGTGCCAGCAGGTTAGACCCAGGCAGCTCCTACGAGCAGTACTTC. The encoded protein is CASRLDPGSSYEQYF.

The chain's CDR3 is CASSQASAGVLNEQYF. In DNA, the CDR3 is TGTGCCAGCAGCCAAGCATCAGCGGGAGTGTTGAACGAGCAGTACTTC. The chain is built from TRBV3-1 (or the pseudogene TRBV3-2) and TRBJ2-7, with 8 positions matching TRBD2. The CDR3 is made up of 16 amino acids. CDR1 is LGHDT and CDR2 is YNNKEL in the germline V gene (reference sequence). With 1 base clipped from V and 5 bases from J, the junction kept 10 bases outside the gene matches.

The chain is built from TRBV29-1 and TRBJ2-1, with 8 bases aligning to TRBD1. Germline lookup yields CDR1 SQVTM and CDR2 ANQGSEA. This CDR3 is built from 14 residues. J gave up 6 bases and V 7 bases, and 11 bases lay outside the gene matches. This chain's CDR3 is CSGGDRGVVNEQFF. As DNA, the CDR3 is TGCAGCGGAGGCGACAGGGGTGTTGTCAATGAGCAGTTCTTC.

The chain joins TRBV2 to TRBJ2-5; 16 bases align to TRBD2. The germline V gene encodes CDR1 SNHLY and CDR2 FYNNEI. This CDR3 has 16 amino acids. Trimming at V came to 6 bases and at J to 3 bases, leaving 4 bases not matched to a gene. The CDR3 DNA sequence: TGTGCCAGCAGACGCGGGACTAGCGGGAGGGAAGAGACCCAGTACTTC. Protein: CASRRGTSGREETQYF.

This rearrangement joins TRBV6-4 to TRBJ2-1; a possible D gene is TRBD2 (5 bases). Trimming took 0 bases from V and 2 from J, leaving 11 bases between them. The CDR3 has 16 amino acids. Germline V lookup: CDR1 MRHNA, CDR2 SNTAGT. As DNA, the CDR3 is TGTGCCAGCAGTGACTCTGGCGGAGGCACCTACAATGAGCAGTTCTTC. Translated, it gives CASSDSGGGTYNEQFF.

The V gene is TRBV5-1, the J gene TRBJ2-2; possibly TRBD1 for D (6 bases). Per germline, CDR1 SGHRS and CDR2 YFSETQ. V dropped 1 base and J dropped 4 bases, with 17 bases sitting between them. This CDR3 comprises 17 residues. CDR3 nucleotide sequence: TGCGCCAGCAGCTTGAGGGGTGGGACACCGGTCACCGGGGAGCTGTTTTTT. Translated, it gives CASSLRGGTPVTGELFF.

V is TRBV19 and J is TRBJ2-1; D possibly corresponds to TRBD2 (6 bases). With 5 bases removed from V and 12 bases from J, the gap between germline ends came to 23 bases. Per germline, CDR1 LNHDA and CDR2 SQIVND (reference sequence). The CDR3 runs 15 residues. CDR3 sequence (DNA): TGTGCCAGTAGTGGCTTTTTAGCGGCAACCTCGGGGCAGTTCTTC. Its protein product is CASSGFLAATSGQFF.